This passage covers 18 T cell receptor beta chains from one sample sequenced in a study of CD4+ T cells in melanoma. Produced via immunoSEQ multiplex PCR; TCRdb's table is partial and in-frame only. This sample has 11,000 to 15,000 clones, with roughly 70% found just once. The sequencing input was cells from a culture (not recorded whether cultured in vitro). The receptor source for this set is a human donor with melanoma.

This clone was observed a handful of times. The chain joins TRBV7-9 to TRBJ2-7; no clear D gene. CDR3 size: 13 residues. Germline V CDR1 and CDR2: SEHNR, FQNEAQ (reference sequence). V was shortened by 1 base and J by 3 bases, with 7 bases between the two germline ends. CDR3 nucleotides: TGTGCCAGCAGCTTAGGTCGTTACTACGAGCAGTACTTC. Translating gives CASSLGRYYEQYF.

This clone was seen a few times. CDR3 DNA sequence: TGTGCCAGCAGCTTGCCGCCGGGACAGGAGTCTGGGGCCAACGTCCTGACTTTC. This sequence encodes CASSLPPGQESGANVLTF. The V call is TRBV5-4, the J call TRBJ2-6; 8 positions match TRBD1. V was pared by 1 base and J by 1 base, with 7 bases of the junction left unmatched. Germline assignment: CDR1 SGHNT and CDR2 YYREEE (reference sequence). This CDR3 is 18 amino acids long.

This clone was observed a few times. V and J are TRBV19 and TRBJ1-5; no definite D call. Trimming left V 3 bases short and J 5 bases short, with 11 bases between. The CDR3 covers 14 residues. From germline, CDR1 is LNHDA and CDR2 SQIVND (reference sequence). The CDR3 loop reads CASSILGSDQPQHF. The CDR3 nucleotides are TGTGCCAGTAGTATTCTAGGGAGCGATCAGCCCCAGCATTTT.

V is TRBV4-1 and J is TRBJ1-3, with D maybe TRBD1 (5 bases). V dropped 1 base and J dropped 0 bases, with 10 bases sitting between them. The CDR3 is 16 residues long. Germline CDR1 is MGHRA and CDR2 is YSYEKL. The CDR3, as DNA: TGCGCCAGCAGCCAAGGAGGGGCCACCTCTGGAAACACCATATATTTT. Its translation is CASSQGGATSGNTIYF.

This clone was detected only a few times. The CDR3, as DNA: TGTGCCAGCAGTGAAGCTGGACAGGGATTCCAGCCCCAGCATTTT. Amino acid sequence: CASSEAGQGFQPQHF. This chain links TRBV6-1 with TRBJ1-5; 8 positions agree with TRBD1. Germline V gene lookup returns CDR1 MNHNS and CDR2 SASEGT. The CDR3 spans 15 residues. V shed 0 bases, J shed 7 bases, and the junction held 5 bases outside the gene matches.

This chain uses TRBV30 with TRBJ2-3; 11 nucleotides line up with TRBD2. Germline V gene lookup returns CDR1 GTSNPN and CDR2 SVGIG (reference sequence). J lost 2 bases, V lost 5 bases, and 9 bases had no gene match. The CDR3 totals 16 residues. The CDR3 DNA sequence: TGTGCCTGGGATCGTAGACTAGCGGGGTACACAGATACGCAGTATTTT. Protein sequence: CAWDRRLAGYTDTQYF.

The chain carries TRBV5-1 and TRBJ2-1, with TRBD2 as a possible D gene (6 bases). Trimming removed 9 bases from V and 10 bases from J, with 26 bases in between. The CDR3 is made up of 15 amino acids. The V gene's germline CDR1 is SGHRS and CDR2 YFSETQ. This chain's CDR3 is CATKGDSGSVQEQFF. DNA of the CDR3: TGCGCCACCAAAGGGGACTCTGGGTCTGTACAAGAGCAGTTCTTC.

The chain couples TRBV11-3 to TRBJ2-2, with D tentatively TRBD2 (5 bases). The CDR3 consists of 12 residues. Germline values: CDR1 SGHNT, CDR2 YENEEA. Trimming removed 5 bases at V and 4 bases at J, with 5 bases between. The CDR3 DNA sequence: TGTGCCAGCAGCGAGGGCACCGGGGAGCTGTTTTTT. It specifies CASSEGTGELFF.

This clone has a handful of counts. The CDR3 DNA sequence: TGTGCCAGCAGCCCATCCCCCTACGAGCAGTACTTC. It yields the protein CASSPSPYEQYF. The chain is built from TRBV11-2 and TRBJ2-7; no clear D gene. CDR1 SGHAT and CDR2 FQNNGV come from the germline V gene. The V and J ends lost 5 bases and 2 bases respectively, with 7 bases between them. This CDR3 contains 12 residues.

The chain recombines TRBV6-6 with TRBJ2-7; 8 bases are shared with TRBD2. V was clipped by 2 bases and J by 3 bases; unmatched bases: 3. The germline V gene has CDR1 MNHNY and CDR2 SVGAGI (reference sequence). This CDR3 has 14 residues. The CDR3 sequence: CASSYTLADYEQYF. CDR3 nucleotide sequence: TGTGCCAGCAGTTACACACTAGCGGACTACGAGCAGTACTTC.

The chain joins TRBV25-1 to TRBJ2-2; tentatively, D is TRBD1 (6 bases). CDR3 length equals 13 residues. Trimming stripped 3 bases from V and 6 bases from J, with 8 bases between. CDR1 MGHDK and CDR2 SYGVNS come from the germline V gene. The DNA for the CDR3 is TGTGCCAGCAGTGACGCAGGGGCCGGGGAGCTGTTTTTT. Encoded protein: CASSDAGAGELFF.

The chain uses TRBV6-6 and TRBJ1-1, with a tentative D call TRBD1 (5 bases). This CDR3 spans 15 amino acids. CDR1 and CDR2 from the germline V gene are MNHNY and SVGAGI (reference sequence). V gave up 6 bases and J gave up 8 bases, with 22 bases separating them. The DNA for the CDR3 is TGTGCCAGCAGCTTCGGGACCGGAGGCACGTTCGAAGCTTTCTTT. This codes for CASSFGTGGTFEAFF.

The chain has TRBV6-1 and TRBJ2-3; D call uncertain. Germline V CDR1 and CDR2: MNHNS, SASEGT. CDR3 size: 14 residues. V gave up 6 bases and J gave up 2 bases, with 12 bases separating them. The CDR3 coding sequence is TGTGCCAGCAGCTTGGTCGGGTTCACAGATACGCAGTATTTT. Translating it yields CASSLVGFTDTQYF.

This clone was counted between two and nine times. This chain connects TRBV10-2 to TRBJ1-2, with D maybe TRBD1 (6 bases). Trimming cost V 5 bases and J 4 bases, with 17 bases left between them. CDR1 and CDR2 (germline): WSHSY, SAAADI. The CDR3 sequence is 15 residues long. This CDR3 reads CASSPEGGLGYGYTF. The DNA of the CDR3 is TGCGCCAGCAGTCCCGAGGGGGGGCTGGGCTATGGCTACACCTTC.

The chain recombines TRBV29-1 with TRBJ2-7; possibly TRBD2 for D (6 bases). The CDR3 spans 13 residues. Germline loops: CDR1 SQVTM, CDR2 ANQGSEA. V was shortened by 6 bases and J by 6 bases, with 18 bases between the two germline ends. CDR3 in DNA: TGCAGCGTCCGGGGGACGTTCGGGGGCGAGCAGTACTTC. As protein: CSVRGTFGGEQYF.

The chain joins TRBV5-1 to TRBJ1-4; no clear D gene. Trimming took off 6 bases at V and 0 bases at J, with 12 bases between the two ends. Per germline, CDR1 SGHRS and CDR2 YFSETQ. This CDR3 is 15 amino acids long. CDR3 in amino acids: CASTTGAATNEKLFF. In DNA, the CDR3 is TGCGCCAGCACCACGGGCGCGGCAACTAATGAAAAACTGTTTTTT.

The chain links TRBV5-1 to TRBJ1-2; D gene unclear. The germline gives CDR1 SGHRS, CDR2 YFSETQ. This CDR3 has 12 residues. The V end lost 0 bases, the J end lost 8 bases, and 8 bases lay between the germline ends. In nucleotides, the CDR3 is TGCGCCAGCAGCTTGGATGGGAGCGGCTACACCTTC. Translating it yields CASSLDGSGYTF. Full variable domain (rest looked up from reference TRBV5-1 and TRBJ1-2): KAGVTQTPRYLIKTRGQQVTLSCSPISGHRSVSWYQQTPGQGLQFLFEYFSETQRNKGNFPGRFSGRQFSNSRSEMNVSTLELGDSALYLCASSLDGSGYTFGSGTRLTVV.

This chain links TRBV7-8 with TRBJ2-5; D remains ambiguous. The CDR3 consists of 11 residues. Trimming took 4 bases from V and 7 from J, leaving 7 bases between them. Germline V gene lookup returns CDR1 SGHVS and CDR2 FQNEAQ. The CDR3 loop is CASSSSATQYF. The CDR3 DNA reads as TGTGCCAGCAGCTCCTCCGCGACCCAGTACTTC.